Listed here are 29 T cell receptor beta chains from one sample, sequenced in a study of OX40 agonist ivuxolimab in advanced cancers. Using immunoSEQ multiplex PCR, the repertoire was profiled, and TCRdb retains in-frame clones only, with some absent. The sample has 100,000 to 120,000 clones, roughly nine tenths seen once. Sequencing used CD4+ or CD8+ T cells sorted from blood, obtained in a trial of the OX40 agonist ivuxolimab. The receptors stem from an adult with an advanced solid tumor such as melanoma, head and neck, liver or kidney cancer.

The J gene is TRBJ2-3, the V gene TRBV30; possible D gene TRBD1, 5 bases. The CDR3 has 17 amino acids. V was cut by 1 base and J by 0 bases, with 17 bases left in between. CDR1 GTSNPN and CDR2 SVGIG come from the germline V gene (reference sequence). The CDR3 coding sequence is TGTGCCTGGAGTGCACGGTGGGGCAGCGATAGCACAGATACGCAGTATTTT. Amino acid sequence: CAWSARWGSDSTDTQYF.

The rearrangement uses TRBV28 and TRBJ2-6; D uncertain. CDR1 is MDHEN and CDR2 is SYDVKM in the germline V gene. This CDR3 spans 15 amino acids. The V end was cut by 3 bases, the J end by 4 bases, with 10 bases between. DNA for the CDR3: TGTGCCAGCAGTTTGAACCTATCCGGGGCCAACGTCCTGACTTTC. This gives the protein CASSLNLSGANVLTF.

The V call is TRBV5-6, the J call TRBJ1-3, with D unresolved. Trimming cost V 4 bases and J 0 bases, with 11 bases left between them. The V gene's germline CDR1 is SGHDT and CDR2 YYEEEE. This CDR3 has 15 amino acids. This chain's CDR3 is CASSDLQSSGNTIYF. In DNA, the CDR3 is TGTGCCAGCAGCGATCTACAGAGCTCTGGAAACACCATATATTTT.

In regard to this clone: Additional DNA sequences in this sample encode the identical CDR3. This rearrangement joins TRBV5-1 to TRBJ2-3, with D unresolved. Germline CDR1 is SGHRS and CDR2 is YFSETQ. CDR3 size: 13 residues. V lost 0 bases to trimming and J lost 1 base, with 3 bases between them. The DNA for the CDR3 is TGCGCCAGCAGCTTGGAAGGCACAGATACGCAGTATTTT. Translating gives CASSLEGTDTQYF.

The rearrangement joins TRBV4-1 to TRBJ1-1; D is perhaps TRBD1 (6 bases). Germline CDR1 is MGHRA and CDR2 is YSYEKL. V lost 0 bases, J lost 2 bases, and 16 bases lay in between. This CDR3 has 17 amino acids. The CDR3 reads CASSQDFFSGENTEAFF. In nucleotides, the CDR3 is TGCGCCAGCAGCCAAGATTTCTTTTCAGGGGAAAACACTGAAGCTTTCTTT.

This clone has just one count. This chain joins TRBV29-1 and TRBJ2-7, with D perhaps TRBD1 or TRBD2 (5 bases each). This CDR3 spans 14 amino acids. Germline values: CDR1 SQVTM, CDR2 ANQGSEA. The CDR3 DNA reads TGCGGCCGGGCAGGGAAGGGCGAAAGAGGGGAGCAGTACTTC. Its protein product is CGRAGKGERGEQYF.

The chain couples TRBV10-3 to TRBJ1-2; D is ambiguous. There are 15 residues in the CDR3. V was clipped by 1 base and J by 3 bases, with 12 bases between them. Germline assignment: CDR1 ENHRY and CDR2 SYGVKD. The chain's CDR3 is CAISEFRDRDYGYTF. The CDR3 DNA reads as TGTGCCATCAGTGAGTTCAGAGATAGGGACTATGGCTACACCTTC.

This chain links TRBV7-6 with TRBJ2-5; the D gene could be TRBD1 or TRBD2 (5 bases each). V shed 6 bases and J shed 4 bases, with 9 bases lying between them. The CDR3 is 12 amino acids. Germline CDR1 reads SGHVS; CDR2 reads FNYEAQ. CDR3 amino acids: CASSFGGETQYF. CDR3 in DNA: TGTGCCAGCAGTTTTGGGGGAGAGACCCAGTACTTC.

The chain carries TRBV7-6 and TRBJ2-5; possibly TRBD1 or TRBD2 for D (5 bases each). The CDR3 has 14 amino acids. Germline V gene data show CDR1 as SGHVS and CDR2 as FNYEAQ. V shed 1 base and J shed 5 bases, with 11 bases lying between them. The CDR3 region is CASSLVGVSETQYF. The CDR3 nucleotides read TGTGCCAGCAGCTTAGTGGGGGTTTCCGAGACCCAGTACTTC. Using reference TRBV7-6 and TRBJ2-5 for the parts outside the CDR3, the full variable domain is GAGVSQSPRYKVTKRGQDVALRCDPISGHVSLYWYRQALGQGPEFLTYFNYEAQQDKSGLPNDRFSAERPEGSISTLTIQRTEQRDSAMYRCASSLVGVSETQYFGPGTRLLVL.

The rearrangement joins TRBV5-1 to TRBJ1-1, with 7 bases lining up with TRBD1. Trimming removed 3 bases from V and 4 bases from J; junction bases left unmatched: 9. Germline assignment: CDR1 SGHRS and CDR2 YFSETQ. The CDR3 length is 15 residues. The CDR3, as DNA: TGCGCCAGCAGCTCACTCCCGACAGGGACCACTGAAGCTTTCTTT. Encoded protein: CASSSLPTGTTEAFF.

The gene calls are TRBV28 and TRBJ2-1, with 11 bases fitting TRBD2. This CDR3 has 18 residues. V lost 5 bases to trimming and J lost 4 bases; unmatched junction nucleotides: 13. CDR1 is MDHEN, CDR2 SYDVKM, per germline. This CDR3 reads CASSPLTGTSGFYNEQFF. In DNA, the CDR3 is TGTGCCAGCAGTCCACTCACCGGGACTAGCGGATTTTACAATGAGCAGTTCTTC.

The V call is TRBV19, the J call TRBJ1-2; tentatively, D is TRBD1 (5 bases). Deletions cut 2 bases from V and 7 bases from J, with 8 bases between. In germline, CDR1 is LNHDA, CDR2 SQIVND (reference sequence). This CDR3 has 12 amino acids. In DNA, the CDR3 is TGTGCCAGTAGTATACAGGGCGGTGGCTACACCTTC. It is translated as CASSIQGGGYTF.

The J gene is TRBJ2-3, the V gene TRBV5-1; 15 bases agree with TRBD2. Per the germline V gene, CDR1 is SGHRS and CDR2 is YFSETQ. This CDR3 comprises 18 residues. Trimming at V came to 0 bases and at J to 1 base, leaving 3 bases not matched to a gene. The CDR3 sequence is CASSLGGLAGGGTDTQYF. The CDR3 nucleotides read TGCGCCAGCAGCTTGGGGGGACTAGCGGGAGGAGGCACAGATACGCAGTATTTT.

The chain has TRBV6-1 and TRBJ1-2, with D hard to call. With 1 base removed from V and 4 bases from J, the gap between germline ends came to 13 bases. Germline CDR1 reads MNHNS; CDR2 reads SASEGT. CDR3 length: 15 residues. CDR3 coding DNA: TGTGCCAGCAGTGAAGGGGCGGCGAGGGTCTATGGCTACACCTTC. Protein sequence: CASSEGAARVYGYTF.

The rearrangement joins TRBV5-4 to TRBJ2-1; D is perhaps TRBD1 (6 bases). The CDR3 sequence is 15 residues long. Germline V CDR1 and CDR2: SGHNT, YYREEE (reference sequence). The V and J ends lost 4 bases and 8 bases respectively, with 19 bases between them. As DNA, the CDR3 is TGTGCCAGCAGCCCCTCGCACAGGGAGAGAGATGAGCAGTTCTTC. Its translation is CASSPSHRERDEQFF.

The V call is TRBV28, the J call TRBJ1-1, with TRBD1 as a possible D gene (6 bases). V lost 4 bases and J lost 8, with 14 bases in between. Germline V gives CDR1 MDHEN, CDR2 SYDVKM. The CDR3 contains 13 residues. The CDR3 here is CASSSQGPDEAFF. In DNA, the CDR3 is TGTGCCAGCAGTTCACAGGGACCCGACGAAGCTTTCTTT.

This chain's CDR3 is CAWNRGKVGNQPQHF. CDR3 nucleotides: TGTGCCTGGAACAGGGGAAAGGTAGGCAATCAGCCCCAGCATTTT. The chain joins TRBV30 to TRBJ1-5, with 7 positions matching TRBD1. This CDR3 spans 15 amino acids. The trim removed 4 bases at V and 2 bases at J, leaving 8 bases unmatched. The germline V gene encodes CDR1 GTSNPN and CDR2 SVGIG (reference sequence).

The J gene is TRBJ2-3, the V gene TRBV4-3, with D unresolved. Trimming cost V 0 bases and J 0 bases, with 10 bases left between them. The germline CDR1 and CDR2 sequences are LGHNA and YSLEER. This CDR3 region has 16 residues. CDR3 nucleotides: TGCGCCAGCAGCCAAGAAACCTATCCTAGCACAGATACGCAGTATTTT. Its protein is CASSQETYPSTDTQYF.

The chain combines TRBV6-5 with TRBJ2-7, with D possibly matching TRBD1 (5 bases). The germline V and J ends were trimmed by 0 bases and 5 bases, with 11 bases remaining between them. This CDR3 is built from 14 residues. Germline CDR1 is MNHEY and CDR2 is SVGAGI. CDR3 bases: TGTGCCAGCAGTTACTCGGGTCGCAGGGACGAGCAGTACTTC. The encoded protein is CASSYSGRRDEQYF.

This clone was recorded once. The chain is built from TRBV5-1 and TRBJ1-2; 10 positions agree with TRBD1. V shed 4 bases and J 7 bases; nucleotides not matched to a gene: 10. Per the germline V gene, CDR1 is SGHRS and CDR2 is YFSETQ. The CDR3 covers 15 residues. CDR3 region: CASSPRTGGIAGYTF. CDR3 in DNA: TGCGCCAGCAGCCCACGGACAGGGGGGATAGCTGGCTACACCTTC. Filled out from reference TRBV5-1 and TRBJ1-2, the complete variable domain reads KAGVTQTPRYLIKTRGQQVTLSCSPISGHRSVSWYQQTPGQGLQFLFEYFSETQRNKGNFPGRFSGRQFSNSRSEMNVSTLELGDSALYLCASSPRTGGIAGYTFGSGTRLTVV.

V gene TRBV18 combines with J gene TRBJ1-3; D is unclear. CDR3 length equals 16 residues. V was clipped by 1 base and J by 0 bases, with 10 bases between them. Germline values: CDR1 KGHSH, CDR2 LQKENI. The CDR3 DNA sequence: TGTGCCAGCTCACCACAACAAAGTTCCTCTGGAAACACCATATATTTT. It yields the protein CASSPQQSSSGNTIYF.

CDR3 DNA: TGTGCCAGTAGTATATCCCTGACCTCGGGAGCTGGAAACACCATATATTTT. Protein: CASSISLTSGAGNTIYF. The chain couples TRBV19 to TRBJ1-3; D gene ambiguous. The ends were cut back, 2 bases at V and 2 bases at J, with 16 bases in the middle. CDR1 and CDR2 (germline): LNHDA, SQIVND (reference sequence). The CDR3 runs to 17 residues. The variable domain in full, with the rest retrieved from reference TRBV19 and TRBJ1-3, is DGGITQSPKYLFRKEGQNVTLSCEQNLNHDAMYWYRQDPGQGLRLIYYSQIVNDFQKGDIAEGYSVSREKKESFPLTVTSAQKNPTAFYLCASSISLTSGAGNTIYFGEGSWLTVV.

The J gene is TRBJ2-3, the V gene TRBV9; D might be TRBD1 (5 bases). CDR1 is SGDLS and CDR2 is YYNGEE in the germline V gene. The CDR3 covers 15 residues. V lost 10 bases to trimming and J lost 1 base, with 19 bases between them. CDR3 residues: CASAIALGGTDTQYF. The CDR3 DNA sequence: TGTGCCTCAGCGATTGCGTTAGGGGGCACAGATACGCAGTATTTT.

This CDR3 is CASSPTSGSAQYNEQFF. CDR3 DNA: TGTGCCAGCAGCCCGACTAGCGGCTCTGCGCAATACAATGAGCAGTTCTTC. The chain recombines TRBV5-6 with TRBJ2-1; 9 positions agree with TRBD2. The CDR3 spans 17 residues. Trimming removed 4 bases from V and 4 bases from J; junction bases left unmatched: 12. CDR1 and CDR2 (germline): SGHDT, YYEEEE.

The genes are TRBV10-3 and TRBJ2-1, with TRBD2 identical over 9 bases. V dropped 7 bases and J dropped 2; count of bases not matched to a gene: 3. CDR1 and CDR2 from the germline V gene are ENHRY and SYGVKD. CDR3 length: 14 residues. The DNA for the CDR3 is TGTGCCATCACAGCGGGGGGCACCTACAATGAGCAGTTCTTC. Residues: CAITAGGTYNEQFF.

The chain uses TRBV11-2 and TRBJ2-2; a possible D gene is TRBD1 (5 bases). The CDR3 totals 15 residues. Per germline, CDR1 SGHAT and CDR2 FQNNGV. V gave up 5 bases and J gave up 1 base, with 11 bases separating them. CDR3 region: CASSRRVGNTGELFF. Here the CDR3 DNA reads TGTGCCAGCAGCCGCAGGGTAGGGAACACCGGGGAGCTGTTTTTT.

The rearrangement joins TRBV4-2 to TRBJ2-3; 8 nucleotides match TRBD2. Losses at the gene ends were 0 bases for V and 10 bases for J; bases not matched to a gene: 9. Germline-derived CDR1 and CDR2 are LGHNA and YNFKEQ. The CDR3 covers 15 residues. DNA for the CDR3: TGTGCCAGCAGCCAAGAGGCCGGGGGGGCCGAGGCGCAGTATTTT. Its protein is CASSQEAGGAEAQYF.

V usage is TRBV5-4 and J usage is TRBJ1-1; D not resolved. The germline gives CDR1 SGHNT, CDR2 YYREEE (reference sequence). The CDR3 covers 14 residues. V lost 0 bases to trimming and J lost 4 bases, with 10 bases between them. In DNA form, the CDR3 reads TGTGCCAGCAGCTTGGACCAGGAGAGCACTGAAGCTTTCTTT. Protein: CASSLDQESTEAFF. Based on the CDR3 plus reference TRBV5-4 and TRBJ1-1, the full variable domain is ETGVTQSPTHLIKTRGQQVTLRCSSQSGHNTVSWYQQALGQGPQFIFQYYREEENGRGNFPPRFSGLQFPNYSSELNVNALELDDSALYLCASSLDQESTEAFFGQGTRLTVV.

This clone came up a few times. This chain links TRBV19 with TRBJ2-7; D is unresolved. This CDR3 region has 14 residues. V lost 2 bases to trimming and J lost 0 bases, with 8 bases between them. The germline V gene encodes CDR1 LNHDA and CDR2 SQIVND (reference sequence). CDR3 nucleotide sequence: TGTGCCAGTAGTATAAGTACAAGCTCCTACGAGCAGTACTTC. As protein: CASSISTSSYEQYF.